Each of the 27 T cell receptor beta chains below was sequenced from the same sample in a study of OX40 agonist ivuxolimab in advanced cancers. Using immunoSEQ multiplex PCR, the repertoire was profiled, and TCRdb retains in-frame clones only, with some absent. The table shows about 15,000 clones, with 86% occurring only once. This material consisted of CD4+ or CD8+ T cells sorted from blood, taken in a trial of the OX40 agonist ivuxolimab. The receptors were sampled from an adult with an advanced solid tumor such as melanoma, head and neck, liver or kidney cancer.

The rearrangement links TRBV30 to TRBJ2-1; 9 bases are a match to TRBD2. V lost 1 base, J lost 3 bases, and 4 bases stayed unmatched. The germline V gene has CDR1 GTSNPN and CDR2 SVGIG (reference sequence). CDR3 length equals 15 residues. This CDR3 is CAWSAGTSFYNEQFF. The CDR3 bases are TGTGCCTGGAGTGCCGGGACTAGCTTCTACAATGAGCAGTTCTTC. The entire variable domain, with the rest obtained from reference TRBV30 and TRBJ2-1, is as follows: SQTIHQWPATLVQPVGSPLSLECTVEGTSNPNLYWYRQAAGRGLQLLFYSVGIGQISSEVPQNLSASRPQDRQFILSSKKLLLSDSGFYLCAWSAGTSFYNEQFFGPGTRLTVL.

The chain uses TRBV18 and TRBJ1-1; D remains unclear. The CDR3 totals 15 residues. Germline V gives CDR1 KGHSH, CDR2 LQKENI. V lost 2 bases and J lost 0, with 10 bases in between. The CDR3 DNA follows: TGTGCCAGCTCACCAGGCGGCAGAATGAACACTGAAGCTTTCTTT. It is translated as CASSPGGRMNTEAFF.

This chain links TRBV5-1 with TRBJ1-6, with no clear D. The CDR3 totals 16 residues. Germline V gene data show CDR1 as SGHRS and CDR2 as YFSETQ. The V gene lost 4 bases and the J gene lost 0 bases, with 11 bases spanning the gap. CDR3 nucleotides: TGCGCCAGCAGCCTGCAATCGAGCTCCTATAATTCACCCCTCCACTTT. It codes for CASSLQSSSYNSPLHF.

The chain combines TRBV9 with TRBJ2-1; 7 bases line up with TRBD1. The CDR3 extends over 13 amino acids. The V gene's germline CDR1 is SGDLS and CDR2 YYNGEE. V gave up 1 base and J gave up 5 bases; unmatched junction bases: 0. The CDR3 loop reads CASSVQGDNEQFF. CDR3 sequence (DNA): TGTGCCAGCAGCGTACAGGGGGACAATGAGCAGTTCTTC.

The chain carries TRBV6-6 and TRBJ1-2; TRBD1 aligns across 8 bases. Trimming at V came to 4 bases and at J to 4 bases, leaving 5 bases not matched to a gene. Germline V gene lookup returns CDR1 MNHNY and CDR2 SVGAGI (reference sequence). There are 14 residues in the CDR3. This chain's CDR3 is CASSFQGAFYGYTF. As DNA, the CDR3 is TGTGCCAGCAGTTTCCAGGGGGCTTTCTATGGCTACACCTTC.

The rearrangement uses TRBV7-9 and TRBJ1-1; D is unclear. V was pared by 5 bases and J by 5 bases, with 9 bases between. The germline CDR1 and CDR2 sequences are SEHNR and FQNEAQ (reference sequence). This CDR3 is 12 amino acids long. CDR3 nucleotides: TGTGCCAGCAGCCGGGTGGAGACTGAAGCTTTCTTT. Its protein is CASSRVETEAFF.

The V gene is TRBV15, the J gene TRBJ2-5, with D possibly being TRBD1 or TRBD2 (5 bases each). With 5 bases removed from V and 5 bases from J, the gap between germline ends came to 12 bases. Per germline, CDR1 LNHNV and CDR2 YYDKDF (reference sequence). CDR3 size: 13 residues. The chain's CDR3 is CATSWGSSETQYF. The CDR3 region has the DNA TGTGCCACCAGCTGGGGGTCGAGCGAGACCCAGTACTTC.

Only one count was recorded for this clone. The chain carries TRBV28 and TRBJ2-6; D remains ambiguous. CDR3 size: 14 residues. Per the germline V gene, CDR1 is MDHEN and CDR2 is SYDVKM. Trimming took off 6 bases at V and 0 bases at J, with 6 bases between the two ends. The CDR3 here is CASSTFSGANVLTF. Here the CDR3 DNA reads TGTGCCAGCAGCACCTTCTCTGGGGCCAACGTCCTGACTTTC. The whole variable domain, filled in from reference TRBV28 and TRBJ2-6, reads DVKVTQSSRYLVKRTGEKVFLECVQDMDHENMFWYRQDPGLGLRLIYFSYDVKMKEKGDIPEGYSVSREKKERFSLILESASTNQTSMYLCASSTFSGANVLTFGAGSRLTVL.

The CDR3 nucleotides are TGTGCCTGGAGTGAGTGGGACAGGGTATTAACTGAAGCTTTCTTT. It specifies CAWSEWDRVLTEAFF. This chain links TRBV30 with TRBJ1-1; 9 bases line up with TRBD1. V shed 1 base and J 5 bases; nucleotides not matched to a gene: 8. The CDR3 runs to 15 residues. Per germline, CDR1 GTSNPN and CDR2 SVGIG (reference sequence).

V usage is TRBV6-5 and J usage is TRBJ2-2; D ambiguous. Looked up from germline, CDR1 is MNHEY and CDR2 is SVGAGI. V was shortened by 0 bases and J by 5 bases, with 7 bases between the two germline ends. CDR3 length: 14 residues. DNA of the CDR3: TGTGCCAGCAGTTACTCGATCAATACCGGGGAGCTGTTTTTT. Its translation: CASSYSINTGELFF.

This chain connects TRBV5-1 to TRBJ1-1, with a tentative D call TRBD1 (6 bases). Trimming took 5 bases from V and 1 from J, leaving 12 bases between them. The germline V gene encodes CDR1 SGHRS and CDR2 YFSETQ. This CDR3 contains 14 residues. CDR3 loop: CASRGGTANTEAFF. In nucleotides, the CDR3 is TGCGCCAGCAGAGGGGGAACAGCGAACACTGAAGCTTTCTTT. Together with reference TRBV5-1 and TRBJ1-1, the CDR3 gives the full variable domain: KAGVTQTPRYLIKTRGQQVTLSCSPISGHRSVSWYQQTPGQGLQFLFEYFSETQRNKGNFPGRFSGRQFSNSRSEMNVSTLELGDSALYLCASRGGTANTEAFFGQGTRLTVV.

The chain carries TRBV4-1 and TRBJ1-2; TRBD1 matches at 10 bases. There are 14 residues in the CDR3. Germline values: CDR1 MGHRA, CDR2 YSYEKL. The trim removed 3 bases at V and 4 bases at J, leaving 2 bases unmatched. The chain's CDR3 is CASSQTGGIYGYTF. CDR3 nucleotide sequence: TGCGCCAGCAGCCAGACAGGGGGCATCTATGGCTACACCTTC.

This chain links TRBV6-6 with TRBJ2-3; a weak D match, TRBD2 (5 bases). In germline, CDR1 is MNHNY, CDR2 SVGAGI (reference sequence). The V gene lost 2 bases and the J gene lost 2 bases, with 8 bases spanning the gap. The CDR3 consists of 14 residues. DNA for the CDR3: TGTGCCAGCAGTTACCCTCGGGACACAGATACGCAGTATTTT. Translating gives CASSYPRDTDTQYF.

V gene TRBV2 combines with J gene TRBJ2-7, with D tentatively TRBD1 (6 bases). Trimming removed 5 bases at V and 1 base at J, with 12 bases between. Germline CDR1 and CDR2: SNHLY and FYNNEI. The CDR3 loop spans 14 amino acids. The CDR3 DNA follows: TGTGCCAGCAGTCCGGGACATCTGTCCTACGAGCAGTACTTC. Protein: CASSPGHLSYEQYF.

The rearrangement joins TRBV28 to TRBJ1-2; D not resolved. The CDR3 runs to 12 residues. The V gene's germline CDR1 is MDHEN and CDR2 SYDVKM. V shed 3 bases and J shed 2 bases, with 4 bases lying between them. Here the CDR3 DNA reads TGTGCCAGCAGTTTGTTGAACTATGGCTACACCTTC. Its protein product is CASSLLNYGYTF.

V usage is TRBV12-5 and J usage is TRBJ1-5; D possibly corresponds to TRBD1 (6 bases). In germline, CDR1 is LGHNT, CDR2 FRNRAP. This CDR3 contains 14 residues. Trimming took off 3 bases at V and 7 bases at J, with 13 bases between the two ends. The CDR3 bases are TGTGCTAGTGGTTTCGGGACACGCGGGCAGCCCCAGCATTTT. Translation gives CASGFGTRGQPQHF.

CDR3 residues: CASSLGVGDTEAFF. The CDR3 nucleotides are TGTGCCAGCAGCTTGGGAGTCGGAGACACTGAAGCTTTCTTT. This chain connects TRBV5-6 to TRBJ1-1; D is ambiguous. Deletions cut 0 bases from V and 3 bases from J, with 9 bases between. Per the germline V gene, CDR1 is SGHDT and CDR2 is YYEEEE. The CDR3 is 14 residues long.

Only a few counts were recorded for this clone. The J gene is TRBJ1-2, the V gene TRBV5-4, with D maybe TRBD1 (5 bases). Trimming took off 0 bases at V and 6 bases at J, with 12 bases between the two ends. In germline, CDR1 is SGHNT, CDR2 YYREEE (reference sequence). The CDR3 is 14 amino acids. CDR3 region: CASSLVRAGNGYTF. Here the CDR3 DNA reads TGTGCCAGCAGCTTGGTCAGGGCAGGGAATGGCTACACCTTC.

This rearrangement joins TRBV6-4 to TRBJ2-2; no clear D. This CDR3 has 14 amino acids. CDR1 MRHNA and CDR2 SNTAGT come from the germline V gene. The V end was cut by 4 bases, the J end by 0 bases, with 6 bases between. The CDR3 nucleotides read TGTGCCAGCAGTGTTGCAACGAACACCGGGGAGCTGTTTTTT. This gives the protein CASSVATNTGELFF.

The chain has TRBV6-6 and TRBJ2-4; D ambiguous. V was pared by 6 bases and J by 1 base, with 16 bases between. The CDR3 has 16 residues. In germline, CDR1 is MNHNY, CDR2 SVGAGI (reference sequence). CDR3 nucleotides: TGTGCCAGCAGGGCCATGGTGGGGATGGCCAAAAACATTCAGTACTTC. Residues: CASRAMVGMAKNIQYF.

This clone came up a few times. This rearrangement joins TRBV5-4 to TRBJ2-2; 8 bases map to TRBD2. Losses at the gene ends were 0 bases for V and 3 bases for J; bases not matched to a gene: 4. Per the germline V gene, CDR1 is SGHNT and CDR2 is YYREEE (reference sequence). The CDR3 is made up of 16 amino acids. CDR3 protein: CASSLGGGTYTGELFF. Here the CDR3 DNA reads TGTGCCAGCAGCTTGGGCGGGGGGACTTACACCGGGGAGCTGTTTTTT.

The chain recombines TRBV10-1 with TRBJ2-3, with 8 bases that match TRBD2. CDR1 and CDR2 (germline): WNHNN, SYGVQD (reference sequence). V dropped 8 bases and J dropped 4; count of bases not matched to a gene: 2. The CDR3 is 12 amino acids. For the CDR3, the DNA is TGCGCCAGCTCCGGGGGGGCAGATACGCAGTATTTT. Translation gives CASSGGADTQYF.

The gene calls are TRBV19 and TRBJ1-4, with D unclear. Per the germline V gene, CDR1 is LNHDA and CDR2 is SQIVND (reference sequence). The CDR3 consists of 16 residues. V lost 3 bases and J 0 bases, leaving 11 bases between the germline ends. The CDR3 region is CASSITETATNEKLFF. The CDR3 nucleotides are TGTGCCAGTAGTATCACCGAGACTGCAACTAATGAAAAACTGTTTTTT. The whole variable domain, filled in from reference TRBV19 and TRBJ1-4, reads DGGITQSPKYLFRKEGQNVTLSCEQNLNHDAMYWYRQDPGQGLRLIYYSQIVNDFQKGDIAEGYSVSREKKESFPLTVTSAQKNPTAFYLCASSITETATNEKLFFGSGTQLSVL.

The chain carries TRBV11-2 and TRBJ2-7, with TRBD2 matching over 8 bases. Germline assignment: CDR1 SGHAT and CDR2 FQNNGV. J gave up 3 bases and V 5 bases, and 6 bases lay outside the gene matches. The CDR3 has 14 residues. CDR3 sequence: CASSHSGTRYEQYF. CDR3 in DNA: TGTGCCAGCAGCCATAGCGGGACACGCTACGAGCAGTACTTC.

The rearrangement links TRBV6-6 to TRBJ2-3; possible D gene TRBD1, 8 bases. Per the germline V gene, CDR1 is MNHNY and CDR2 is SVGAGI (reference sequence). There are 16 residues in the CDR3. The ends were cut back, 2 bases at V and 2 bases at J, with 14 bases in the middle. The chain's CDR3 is CASSYPTGGVTDTQYF. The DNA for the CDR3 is TGTGCCAGCAGTTACCCAACAGGGGGGGTCACAGATACGCAGTATTTT.

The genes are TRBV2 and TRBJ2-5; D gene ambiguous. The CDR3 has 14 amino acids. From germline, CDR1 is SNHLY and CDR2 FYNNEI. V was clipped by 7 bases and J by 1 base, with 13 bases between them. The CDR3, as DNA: TGTGCCAGCACCGAGAGGAACCCCCAAGAGACCCAGTACTTC. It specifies CASTERNPQETQYF.

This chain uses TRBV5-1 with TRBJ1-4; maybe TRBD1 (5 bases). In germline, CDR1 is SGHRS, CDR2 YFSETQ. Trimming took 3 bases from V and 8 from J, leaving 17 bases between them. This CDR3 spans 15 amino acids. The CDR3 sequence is CASSWGTEPGEKLFF. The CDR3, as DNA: TGCGCCAGCAGCTGGGGGACGGAGCCAGGGGAAAAACTGTTTTTT.